This TCR beta chain was captured by sequencing in a study of shared clonotypes between healthy human individuals. The ends lost 1 base at V and 7 bases at J; junction bases unmatched: 8. The CDR3 is 17 amino acids. The germline V gene encodes CDR1 SGHNT and CDR2 YYREEE (reference sequence). From CD4+ cells came CD45RA+ naive and CD45RA-negative memory subsets. Each sorted subset replicate got 200 ng genomic DNA, 25,000 to 30,000 genomes. Profiled with immunoSEQ multiplex PCR; TCRdb holds only in-frame clones, not every one. The sample includes some 2.4 million clones, over 85% of them seen just once. A single count supports this clone.

Specimen: naive CD4+ T cells from PBMCs. Subset specified: CD45RA+ positively selected. The gene calls are TRBV5-4 and TRBJ2-3; 14 bases are a match to TRBD2. The clonotype was recovered from a man younger than 35 in good health. Some clones in this sample may be carry-over from other donors' samples. The CDR3 region is CASSLWGTSGRAHTQYF. The CDR3 DNA reads TGTGCCAGCAGCTTGTGGGGGACTAGCGGGAGAGCACATACGCAGTATTTT.